The rows below give T cell receptor beta chains drawn from one sample of a study of blood T cell repertoires in COVID-19. Here immunoSEQ multiplex PCR was the method, and the copy in TCRdb shows in-frame clones only, minus some. The table shows about 67,000 clones, with roughly three quarters occurring only once. The sample was peripheral blood. The receptors were gathered from a woman in her sixties with acute or convalescent COVID-19. Each CDR3 is given with its conserved first and last residue. Each record gives: J gene, D gene, V gene, CDR3 length, clone size, CDR3 DNA, CDR3 protein. D genes are given only for firm matches. The size entry is marked missing in some rows and otherwise reads once, few, many or a size class.

j_call: TRBJ2-4; d_call: TRBD1; v_call: TRBV4-3; cdr3_length: 17; clone_size: -; cdr3_nt: TGCGCCAGCAGCCTCGGGACAGGCGTGTTAGCCAAAAACATTCAGTACTTC; cdr3_aa: CASSLGTGVLAKNIQYF
j_call: TRBJ2-3; d_call: -; v_call: TRBV7-8; cdr3_length: 17; clone_size: once; cdr3_nt: TGTGCCAGCAGCTTAGGCACGGGGGTACACGGCACAGATACGCAGTATTTT; cdr3_aa: CASSLGTGVHGTDTQYF
j_call: TRBJ1-2; d_call: TRBD1; v_call: TRBV6-5; cdr3_length: 14; clone_size: -; cdr3_nt: TGTGCCAGCAGTTACGGGACAGGGGAAGGTGGCTACACCTTC; cdr3_aa: CASSYGTGEGGYTF
j_call: TRBJ2-2; d_call: TRBD1; v_call: TRBV10-3; cdr3_length: 17; clone_size: once; cdr3_nt: TGTGCCATCAGTGACCCCGGGCAGGGGGCGACAACCGGGGAGCTGTTTTTT; cdr3_aa: CAISDPGQGATTGELFF
j_call: TRBJ2-7; d_call: -; v_call: TRBV7-2; cdr3_length: 15; clone_size: -; cdr3_nt: TGTGCCAGCAGCTTATATGGGGCGGACACCTACGAGCAGTACTTC; cdr3_aa: CASSLYGADTYEQYF
j_call: TRBJ2-2; d_call: -; v_call: TRBV11-2; cdr3_length: 12; clone_size: -; cdr3_nt: TGTGCCAGCAGCTTCTTATCCGGGGAGCTGTTTTTT; cdr3_aa: CASSFLSGELFF
j_call: TRBJ1-2; d_call: -; v_call: TRBV6-1; cdr3_length: 14; clone_size: -; cdr3_nt: TGTGCCAGCAGTGAAACCTACGCTAACTATGGCTACACCTTC; cdr3_aa: CASSETYANYGYTF
j_call: TRBJ2-1; d_call: -; v_call: TRBV19; cdr3_length: 15; clone_size: -; cdr3_nt: TGTGCCAGTAGTATGACCAGGGGCGCCTACAATGAGCAGTTCTTC; cdr3_aa: CASSMTRGAYNEQFF
j_call: TRBJ2-5; d_call: -; v_call: TRBV3-1/TRBV3-2; cdr3_length: 17; clone_size: -; cdr3_nt: TGTGCCAGCAGCCAAGTAAATAGCGGAACGTACCAAGAGACCCAGTACTTC; cdr3_aa: CASSQVNSGTYQETQYF
j_call: TRBJ2-7; d_call: TRBD1; v_call: TRBV5-1; cdr3_length: 15; clone_size: -; cdr3_nt: TGCGCCAGCAGCCCGGGACAGTTGACAGCCTACGAGCAGTACTTC; cdr3_aa: CASSPGQLTAYEQYF
j_call: TRBJ1-2; d_call: TRBD1; v_call: TRBV27; cdr3_length: 16; clone_size: few; cdr3_nt: TGTGCCAGCAGTTTACAAGGGACAGGGGGCAGGTATGGCTACACCTTC; cdr3_aa: CASSLQGTGGRYGYTF
j_call: TRBJ2-7; d_call: -; v_call: TRBV19; cdr3_length: 16; clone_size: -; cdr3_nt: TGTGCCAGTAGTATAGATTCCTGGGGCGGAACCTACGAGCAGTACTTC; cdr3_aa: CASSIDSWGGTYEQYF
j_call: TRBJ1-1; d_call: TRBD1; v_call: TRBV5-4; cdr3_length: 16; clone_size: -; cdr3_nt: TGTGCCAGCAGACCACAGGGGGTAATCGCGAACACTGAAGCTTTCTTT; cdr3_aa: CASRPQGVIANTEAFF
j_call: TRBJ1-1; d_call: -; v_call: TRBV7-2; cdr3_length: 16; clone_size: once; cdr3_nt: TGTGCCAGCAGACGGACTGGGCCGGGTATGAACACTGAAGCTTTCTTT; cdr3_aa: CASRRTGPGMNTEAFF
j_call: TRBJ1-2; d_call: -; v_call: TRBV7-9; cdr3_length: 16; clone_size: -; cdr3_nt: TGTGCCAGCAGCTCCGGACATACTACCCTACTCTATGGCTACACCTTC; cdr3_aa: CASSSGHTTLLYGYTF
j_call: TRBJ1-5; d_call: TRBD1; v_call: TRBV28; cdr3_length: 15; clone_size: -; cdr3_nt: TGTGCCAGCACCACAGACAGGGGTTACAATCAGCCCCAGCATTTT; cdr3_aa: CASTTDRGYNQPQHF
j_call: TRBJ1-1; d_call: -; v_call: TRBV11-2; cdr3_length: 18; clone_size: -; cdr3_nt: TGTGCCAGCAGCTTAGATTTCGTCCAGGACAAGATGAACACTGAAGCTTTCTTT; cdr3_aa: CASSLDFVQDKMNTEAFF
j_call: TRBJ2-1; d_call: TRBD1; v_call: TRBV19; cdr3_length: 14; clone_size: few; cdr3_nt: TGTGCCAGCATCGGACAGGGGCCTCGGAATGAGCAGTTCTTC; cdr3_aa: CASIGQGPRNEQFF
j_call: TRBJ2-7; d_call: TRBD2; v_call: TRBV28; cdr3_length: 15; clone_size: few; cdr3_nt: TGTGCCAGCAGTCCTACCCGTGAGACCGGGGGGGAGCAGTACTTC; cdr3_aa: CASSPTRETGGEQYF
j_call: TRBJ2-5; d_call: TRBD2; v_call: TRBV5-1; cdr3_length: 17; clone_size: -; cdr3_nt: TGCGCCAGCAGCTTGGGCACACTAGCGGGGGCTCAAGAGACCCAGTACTTC; cdr3_aa: CASSLGTLAGAQETQYF
j_call: TRBJ2-7; d_call: TRBD1; v_call: TRBV27; cdr3_length: 16; clone_size: -; cdr3_nt: TGTGCCAGCAGTTTGATACAGGGGGCGAGCTCCTACGAGCAGTACTTC; cdr3_aa: CASSLIQGASSYEQYF
j_call: TRBJ1-5; d_call: -; v_call: TRBV6-5; cdr3_length: 14; clone_size: -; cdr3_nt: TGTGCCAGCAACCCACAGGCAGGCAATCAGCCCCAGCATTTT; cdr3_aa: CASNPQAGNQPQHF
j_call: TRBJ1-1; d_call: -; v_call: TRBV5-1; cdr3_length: 14; clone_size: few; cdr3_nt: TGCGCCAGCAGCCTGGATGGAGGCTACACTGAAGCTTTCTTT; cdr3_aa: CASSLDGGYTEAFF
j_call: TRBJ2-2; d_call: TRBD1; v_call: TRBV5-5; cdr3_length: 17; clone_size: once; cdr3_nt: TGTGCCAGCAGCTTGGGGTTCGGGGACAGAAACACCGGGGAGCTGTTTTTT; cdr3_aa: CASSLGFGDRNTGELFF
j_call: TRBJ1-1; d_call: -; v_call: TRBV7-8; cdr3_length: 15; clone_size: -; cdr3_nt: TGTGCCAGCAGCTCCGGACAGCTGATGAACACTGAAGCTTTCTTT; cdr3_aa: CASSSGQLMNTEAFF
j_call: TRBJ2-3; d_call: TRBD2; v_call: TRBV5-1; cdr3_length: 17; clone_size: -; cdr3_nt: TGCGCCAGCAGCTTGGGCTATAGCGGGGGGGCCGTGGATACGCAGTATTTT; cdr3_aa: CASSLGYSGGAVDTQYF
j_call: TRBJ2-7; d_call: -; v_call: TRBV9; cdr3_length: 15; clone_size: -; cdr3_nt: TGTGCCAGCAGCGTAGAGGTAGGGAGCTCCTACGAGCAGTACTTC; cdr3_aa: CASSVEVGSSYEQYF
j_call: TRBJ2-7; d_call: TRBD1; v_call: TRBV4-1; cdr3_length: 15; clone_size: -; cdr3_nt: TGCGCCAGCAGCCCCGGACAGGGGGGTGACTACGAGCAGTACTTC; cdr3_aa: CASSPGQGGDYEQYF
j_call: TRBJ1-3; d_call: -; v_call: TRBV5-1; cdr3_length: 14; clone_size: -; cdr3_nt: TGCGCCAGCCGCCGGGGGGAAGCTGGAAACACCATATATTTT; cdr3_aa: CASRRGEAGNTIYF
j_call: TRBJ1-1; d_call: -; v_call: TRBV27; cdr3_length: 14; clone_size: -; cdr3_nt: TGTGCCAGCAGTTTCCTGACAGGGAACACTGAAGCTTTCTTT; cdr3_aa: CASSFLTGNTEAFF
j_call: TRBJ2-1; d_call: -; v_call: TRBV19; cdr3_length: 15; clone_size: -; cdr3_nt: TGTGCCAGTAGCCCCACCGGGCGGGTGATCAATGAGCAGTTCTTC; cdr3_aa: CASSPTGRVINEQFF
j_call: TRBJ2-7; d_call: -; v_call: TRBV5-1; cdr3_length: 14; clone_size: -; cdr3_nt: TGCGCCAGCAGCTTGGCCAGGGGGGAGCGCGAGCAGTACTTC; cdr3_aa: CASSLARGEREQYF
j_call: TRBJ1-6; d_call: -; v_call: TRBV5-1; cdr3_length: 13; clone_size: few; cdr3_nt: TGCGCCAGCAGCTTGGATCCCGATTCACCCCTCCACTTT; cdr3_aa: CASSLDPDSPLHF